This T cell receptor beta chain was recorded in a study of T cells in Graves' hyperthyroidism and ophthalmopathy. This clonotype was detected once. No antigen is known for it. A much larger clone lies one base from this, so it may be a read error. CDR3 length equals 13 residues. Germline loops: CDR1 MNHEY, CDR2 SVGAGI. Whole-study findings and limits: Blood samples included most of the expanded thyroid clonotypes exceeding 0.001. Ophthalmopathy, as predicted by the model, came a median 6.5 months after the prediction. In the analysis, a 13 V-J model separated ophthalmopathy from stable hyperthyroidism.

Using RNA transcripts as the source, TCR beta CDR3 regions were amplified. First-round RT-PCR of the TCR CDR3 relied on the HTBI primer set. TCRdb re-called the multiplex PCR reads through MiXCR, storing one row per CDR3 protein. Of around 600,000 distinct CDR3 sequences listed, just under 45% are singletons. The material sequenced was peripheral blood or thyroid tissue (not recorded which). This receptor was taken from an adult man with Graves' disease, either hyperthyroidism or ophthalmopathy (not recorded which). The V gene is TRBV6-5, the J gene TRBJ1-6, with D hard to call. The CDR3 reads CAISESTRSPLYF. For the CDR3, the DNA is TGTGCCATCAGTGAGTCGACTCGGTCACCCCTCTACTTT.